The following is a TCR beta chain sequence with its context. This sample was taken from a study of response to subunit inactivated influenza vaccine. MiXCR was run by TCRdb on the RT-PCR reads, yielding one entry per CDR3 protein. Of 650,000 to 850,000 distinct CDR3 sequences in the sample, around 13% were seen once. This sample comprised PBMCs from blood, obtained about 14 days before vaccination. The sequence was collected from a man aged 45 to 65 who received an inactivated influenza vaccine.

The DNA of the CDR3 is TGTGCCAGCAGCACCTCTAGCGGGAGGGCTCTTCATGAGCAGTTCTTC. Its protein is CASSTSSGRALHEQFF. This chain uses TRBV6-1 with TRBJ2-1, with 12 nucleotides matching TRBD2. V lost 6 bases and J lost 8; bases outside the gene matches: 11. CDR1 is MNHNS, CDR2 SASEGT, per germline. This CDR3 is 16 amino acids long.